These T cell receptor beta chains were read from a single sample in a study of T cell repertoires in aging, cancer and after chemotherapy. One entry per CDR3 protein results from TCRdb running MiXCR on the multiplex PCR reads. The table records about 13,000 distinct CDR3 sequences, 25% to 35% of them present only once. Sequencing was performed on blood. The receptors shown here come from a human donor with a blood cancer. The CDR3 runs from the conserved cysteine through the conserved F or W. A D gene is named only where the DNA matches it firmly. Rows may omit the clone size; those that give it use once, few, many or a size class.

J gene,V gene,clone size,D gene,CDR3 protein,CDR3 DNA
TRBJ2-5,TRBV30,few,-,CAWSVRGETQYF,TGTGCCTGGAGTGTACGCGGAGAGACCCAGTACTTC
TRBJ1-6,TRBV21-1,-,-,CASSKADNTGAGLPLHF,TGTGCCAGCAGCAAAGCGGATAATACAGGCGCGGGATTACCCCTCCACTTT
TRBJ1-5,TRBV29-1,medium-sized,-,CSVQGRGNQPQHF,TGCAGCGTCCAGGGGAGAGGCAATCAGCCCCAGCATTTT
TRBJ2-2,TRBV27,-,-,CASSKLHPARVGELFF,TGTGCCAGCAGCAAACTTCACCCCGCCCGGGTCGGGGAGCTGTTTTTT
TRBJ1-2,TRBV5-6,medium-sized,-,CASSPPGPYGYTF,TGTGCCAGCAGCCCCCCAGGGCCCTATGGCTACACCTTC
TRBJ2-2,TRBV29-1,medium-sized,-,CSVAESNTGELFF,TGCAGCGTTGCAGAGTCGAACACCGGGGAGCTGTTTTTT
TRBJ1-1,TRBV5-1,-,-,CASSFRTGMNTEAFF,TGCGCCAGCAGCTTTAGGACGGGAATGAACACTGAAGCTTTCTTT
TRBJ2-3,TRBV5-1,-,-,CASSVPAHADTQYF,TGCGCCAGCAGCGTACCAGCTCATGCAGATACGCAGTATTTT
TRBJ2-6,TRBV7-6,-,TRBD2,CASSLGTSGGGANVLTF,TGTGCTAGCAGCCTTGGGACTAGCGGGGGAGGGGCCAACGTCCTGACTTTC
TRBJ2-7,TRBV6-5,few,-,CASKLMTGTLYEQYF,TGTGCCAGCAAACTAATGACCGGGACGCTCTACGAGCAGTACTTC
TRBJ2-1,TRBV6-1,medium-sized,-,CASSVQGGSEQFF,TGTGCCAGCAGTGTCCAGGGGGGGAGTGAGCAGTTCTTC
TRBJ2-1,TRBV20-1,few,-,CSARVNREINNEQFF,TGCAGTGCTAGAGTAAACCGGGAAATAAACAATGAGCAGTTCTTC
TRBJ2-5,TRBV29-1,medium-sized,TRBD1,CSVAPRQGQETQYF,TGCAGCGTTGCCCCTAGACAGGGGCAAGAGACCCAGTACTTC
TRBJ1-6,TRBV5-1,-,-,CASRTDPNSPLHF,TGCGCCAGCCGGACGGATCCTAATTCACCCCTCCACTTT
TRBJ2-5,TRBV7-9,-,-,CASSGQETQYF,TGCGCCAGCAGCGGGCAAGAGACCCAGTACTTC
TRBJ2-6,TRBV5-1,-,-,CATRPSGANVLTF,TGCGCCACCAGACCCTCTGGGGCCAACGTCCTGACTTTC
TRBJ2-2,TRBV7-5,few,-,CISVSEAPRGAGGPGTGELFF,-
TRBJ2-3,TRBV6-4,-,TRBD2,CASSEGTSGGLYF,TGTGCCAGCAGTGAGGGGACTAGCGGGGGCCTGTATTTT
TRBJ1-2,TRBV12-3/TRBV12-4,-,-,CASSLAGNYGYTF,TGTGCCAGCAGTTTAGCAGGGAACTATGGCTACACCTTC
TRBJ1-2,TRBV5-6,-,-,CASRPHDRPLGYGYTF,TGTGCCAGCAGACCTCACGACAGGCCCCTAGGCTATGGCTACACCTTC
TRBJ2-1,TRBV30,medium-sized,TRBD2,CAWRKTLAGRNEQFF,TGTGCCTGGAGGAAAACACTAGCGGGGCGCAATGAGCAGTTCTTC
TRBJ1-6,TRBV19,medium-sized,-,CASSKWNSPLHF,TGTGCCAGTAGTAAGTGGAATTCACCCCTCCACTTT
TRBJ2-1,TRBV10-3,-,-,CAISSTAESGNEQFF,TGTGCCATCAGCAGTACAGCCGAGAGTGGGAATGAGCAGTTCTTC
TRBJ1-1,TRBV27,few,-,CASSLSGAGSPNTEAFF,TGTGCCAGCAGTTTATCGGGGGCAGGCTCCCCGAACACTGAAGCTTTCTTT
TRBJ2-3,TRBV21-1,-,-,CASSRTPGNTQYF,TGTGCCAGCAGCAGAACCCCCGGAAATACGCAGTATTTT
TRBJ1-2,TRBV5-5,few,-,CASSLEGVDYGYTF,TGTGCCAGCAGCTTAGAGGGGGTCGACTATGGCTACACCTTC
TRBJ2-3,TRBV7-6,many,TRBD1,CASSLGKGARDTQYF,TGTGCCAGCAGCTTAGGGAAGGGGGCCAGAGATACGCAGTATTTT
TRBJ2-3,TRBV19,-,-,CASSIWTESTDTQYF,TGTGCCAGTAGTATTTGGACAGAGAGCACAGATACGCAGTATTTT
TRBJ1-4,TRBV6-1,few,TRBD1,CASSGLSGTGGEKLFF,TGTGCCAGCAGTGGTCTCTCCGGGACAGGGGGTGAAAAACTGTTTTTT
TRBJ1-1,TRBV6-5,large,-,CASSQPWDPGTEAFF,TGTGCCAGCAGCCAACCCTGGGACCCGGGCACTGAAGCTTTCTTT
TRBJ2-3,TRBV10-3,few,-,CAIRGHMESTDTQYF,TGTGCCATCAGAGGACACATGGAAAGCACAGATACGCAGTATTTT
TRBJ2-3,TRBV6-4,-,TRBD2,CASSASGSTDTQYF,TGTGCCAGCAGTGCTAGCGGGAGCACAGATACGCAGTATTTT
TRBJ2-5,TRBV5-4,many,TRBD1,CASSLRDRGETQYF,TGTGCCAGCAGCCTCCGGGACAGGGGAGAGACCCAGTACTTC
TRBJ2-7,TRBV14,-,TRBD1,CANSHDRVKQYF,TGTGCCAACAGCCACGACAGGGTGAAGCAGTACTTC
TRBJ1-2,TRBV6-5,few,-,CASTDKGRNYGYTF,TGTGCCAGCACCGACAAGGGACGGAACTATGGCTACACCTTC
TRBJ2-5,TRBV20-1,few,-,CSASREAGSQETQYF,TGCAGTGCCTCTAGGGAGGCAGGGTCACAAGAGACCCAGTACTTC
TRBJ2-1,TRBV20-1,few,TRBD1,CSAREGTGRNEQFF,TGCAGTGCTAGAGAAGGGACAGGGAGGAATGAGCAGTTCTTC
TRBJ2-3,TRBV5-5,medium-sized,TRBD2,CASSYLRGVEGTDTQYF,TGTGCCAGCAGCTATCTCCGGGGGGTTGAGGGCACAGATACGCAGTATTTT
TRBJ2-3,TRBV15,many,TRBD2,CATSRVLLLAGGPDTQYF,TGTGCCACCAGCAGAGTTCTTTTACTAGCGGGGGGGCCAGATACGCAGTATTTT
TRBJ1-1,TRBV15,few,TRBD1,CATSRGRGLRSTEAFF,TGTGCCACCAGCAGAGGGAGGGGGCTAAGGAGCACTGAAGCTTTCTTT
TRBJ1-2,TRBV18,few,-,CASSLVGEEGAYTF,TGTGCCAGCTCACTGGTAGGGGAAGAAGGGGCCTACACCTTC
TRBJ1-3,TRBV12-3/TRBV12-4,once,-,CAARPNSGNTIYF,TGTGCCGCTAGACCGAACTCTGGAAACACCATATATTTT
TRBJ2-1,TRBV7-2,-,-,CASSLSGYNEQFF,TGTGCCAGCAGCTTATCAGGGTACAATGAGCAGTTCTTC
TRBJ1-1,TRBV6-6,-,-,CASSLALAGPNTEAFF,TGTGCCAGCAGTTTAGCGTTGGCAGGCCCGAACACTGAAGCTTTCTTT
TRBJ2-1,TRBV4-1,-,-,CASSQDRGGAVDEQFF,TGCGCCAGCAGCCAAGATAGGGGGGGGGCCGTGGATGAGCAGTTCTTC
TRBJ1-1,TRBV27,many,TRBD1,CASRGTATEAFF,TGTGCCAGCAGGGGGACAGCCACTGAAGCTTTCTTT
TRBJ2-7,TRBV30,medium-sized,-,CAWSVGGVGTLLNEQYF,TGTGCCTGGAGTGTAGGGGGGGTCGGGACGTTGCTTAACGAGCAGTACTTC